This is a list of T cell receptor beta chains from one sample in a study of blood T cell repertoires in COVID-19. Only in-frame clones appear in the TCRdb table, and some are missing; sequencing was by immunoSEQ multiplex PCR. The sample lists some 340,000 clones, 85% occurring once. Source material: peripheral blood. Receptors were obtained from a woman under 30 with acute or convalescent COVID-19. Each CDR3 is given with its conserved first and last residue. The D gene is left open where the match is weak. The size field is filled for only some rows; it gives once, few, many or a size class.

NA	TRBV30	TRBJ1-1	NA	CAWSVLPTEAFF	TGTGCCTGGAGTGTACTTCCCACTGAAGCTTTCTTT
TRBD1	TRBV30	TRBJ2-7	NA	CAWTPDRGGLIYEQYF	TGTGCCTGGACCCCAGACAGGGGCGGTTTGATTTACGAGCAGTACTTC
TRBD1	TRBV9	TRBJ1-2	NA	CASSESGGHTF	TGTGCCAGCAGTGAGTCAGGGGGCCACACCTTC
NA	TRBV30	TRBJ1-1	NA	CAWSLRRGEAFF	TGTGCCTGGAGCTTAAGACGGGGTGAAGCTTTCTTT
TRBD1	TRBV19	TRBJ1-1	few	CASSMAGGGNTEAFF	TGTGCCAGTAGTATGGCAGGGGGCGGGAACACTGAAGCTTTCTTT
TRBD2	TRBV9	TRBJ2-7	NA	CASSVDGGDLLKIVVREQYF	TGTGCCAGCAGCGTAGACGGGGGGGACCTATTAAAAATCGTGGTTCGCGAGCAGTACTTC
NA	TRBV6-5	TRBJ2-3	NA	CASTPPGTDTQYF	TGTGCCAGCACCCCGCCGGGAACAGATACGCAGTATTTT
TRBD1	TRBV30	TRBJ2-7	NA	CASRQGNNVYEQYF	TGTGCCTCCCGACAGGGAAATAATGTCTACGAGCAGTACTTC
TRBD1	TRBV6-5	TRBJ2-7	NA	CASSSAGTGGGEQYF	TGTGCCAGCAGTTCCGCCGGGACAGGGGGAGGCGAGCAGTACTTC
NA	TRBV9	TRBJ2-1	NA	CASSVGTSDYNEQFF	TGTGCCAGCAGCGTCGGGACTTCCGACTACAATGAGCAGTTCTTC
NA	TRBV30	TRBJ1-4	NA	CAWAGYEATNEKLFF	TGTGCCTGGGCGGGGTATGAGGCAACTAATGAAAAACTGTTTTTT
TRBD1	TRBV4-2	TRBJ1-6	NA	CASRPGQDNSPLHF	TGTGCCAGCAGGCCGGGACAGGATAATTCACCCCTCCACTTT
TRBD1	TRBV19	TRBJ2-3	NA	CASSLRTGGARTDTQYF	TGTGCCAGTAGTTTAAGGACAGGGGGCGCAAGGACAGATACGCAGTATTTT
TRBD2	TRBV6-4	TRBJ2-3	NA	CASSLTSGSTDTQYF	TGTGCCAGCAGCTTAACTAGCGGGAGCACAGATACGCAGTATTTT